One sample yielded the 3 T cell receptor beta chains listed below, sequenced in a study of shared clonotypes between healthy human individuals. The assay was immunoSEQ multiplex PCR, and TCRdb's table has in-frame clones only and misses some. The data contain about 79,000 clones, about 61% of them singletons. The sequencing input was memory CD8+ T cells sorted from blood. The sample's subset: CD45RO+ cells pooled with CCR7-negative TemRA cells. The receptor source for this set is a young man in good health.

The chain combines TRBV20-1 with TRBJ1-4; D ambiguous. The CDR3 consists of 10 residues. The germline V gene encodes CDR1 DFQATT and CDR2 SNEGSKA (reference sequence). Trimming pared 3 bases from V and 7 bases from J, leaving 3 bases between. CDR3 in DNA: TGCAGTGCTAGGAGTGAAAAACTGTTTTTT. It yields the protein CSARSEKLFF.

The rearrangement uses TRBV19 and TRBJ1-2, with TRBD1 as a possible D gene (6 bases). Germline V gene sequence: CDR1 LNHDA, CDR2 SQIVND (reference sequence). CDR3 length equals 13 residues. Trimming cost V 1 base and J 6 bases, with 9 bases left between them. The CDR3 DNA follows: TGTGCCAGTAGTATAGGGACAGAGAATGGCTACACCTTC. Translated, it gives CASSIGTENGYTF. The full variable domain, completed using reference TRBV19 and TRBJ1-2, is DGGITQSPKYLFRKEGQNVTLSCEQNLNHDAMYWYRQDPGQGLRLIYYSQIVNDFQKGDIAEGYSVSREKKESFPLTVTSAQKNPTAFYLCASSIGTENGYTFGSGTRLTVV.

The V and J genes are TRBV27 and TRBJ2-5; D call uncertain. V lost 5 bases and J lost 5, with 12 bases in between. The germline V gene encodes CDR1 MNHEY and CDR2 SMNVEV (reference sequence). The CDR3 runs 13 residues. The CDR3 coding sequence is TGTGCCAGCAGTGTCAGGACCCAGGAGACCCAGTACTTC. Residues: CASSVRTQETQYF.